Each of the 15 T cell receptor beta chains below was sequenced from the same sample in a study of T-cell memory formation after mild COVID-19 (dated by TCRdb to about 2021). The library was made by 5' RACE. The sequencer was an Illumina NovaSeq 6000. TCRdb reanalyzed the raw reads on its own, using fastp at Q25 for trimming and MiXCR for clone calling, and kept in-frame beta chains. Duplicate CDR3 protein sequences are folded into a single record with the most common DNA and genes. The sample table contains some 100,000 distinct CDR3 sequences; only one count was recorded for around 10% of them. Clones ranked in the top ten supply 40% of the sample. The source material was PBMCs or a T cell subset sorted from them (not recorded which). The receptors here all came from a man between 18 and 35 years old who had mild COVID-19 (a few samples of this study predate the infection). The sample titles of this study are shuffled in the database, so cell type and time point are left out; the donor was told from shared clones.

This clonotype was counted between two and nine times. CDR3 DNA sequence: TGTGCCAGCAGCTTAACACAGGGTTATGGTTCACCCCTCCACTTT. The encoded protein is CASSLTQGYGSPLHF. The chain joins TRBV7-2 to TRBJ1-6; tentative D call: TRBD1 (6 bases). The germline V and J ends were trimmed by 2 bases and 9 bases, with 14 bases remaining between them. The length of the CDR3 is 15 residues. Germline V gene lookup returns CDR1 SGHTA and CDR2 FQGNSA.

This clonotype has just a few counts. The V call is TRBV28, the J call TRBJ1-5, with 11 positions matching TRBD1. CDR3 length: 15 residues. The germline CDR1 and CDR2 sequences are MDHEN and SYDVKM. The V and J ends lost 6 bases and 6 bases, in that order; junction bases with no gene match: 7. CDR3 residues: CASSLDRGLSQPQHF. The CDR3 nucleotides are TGTGCCAGCAGCTTGGACAGGGGGCTCAGTCAGCCCCAGCATTTT.

This chain links TRBV27 with TRBJ1-5, with D hard to call. Germline V gives CDR1 MNHEY, CDR2 SMNVEV (reference sequence). CDR3 length: 14 amino acids. Deletions cut 2 bases from V and 1 base from J, with 6 bases between. CDR3: CASSLGRSNQPQHF. DNA for the CDR3: TGTGCCAGCAGTTTAGGCCGGAGCAATCAGCCCCAGCATTTT.

This clonotype appeared a few times. This chain uses TRBV6-5 with TRBJ2-7; D perhaps matches TRBD1 (5 bases). Per the germline V gene, CDR1 is MNHEY and CDR2 is SVGAGI. Deletions cut 7 bases from V and 3 bases from J, with 7 bases between. The CDR3 is 11 residues long. The CDR3 nucleotides are TGTGCCAGCAAGCAGGGCTACGAGCAGTACTTC. It translates to CASKQGYEQYF.

This clonotype was observed a handful of times. The chain combines TRBV9 with TRBJ2-5; TRBD2 aligns across 11 bases. The CDR3 covers 17 residues. CDR1 is SGDLS, CDR2 YYNGEE, per germline. The V and J ends lost 0 bases and 4 bases, in that order; junction bases with no gene match: 8. CDR3 region: CASSVARASGGRETQYF. The CDR3 coding sequence is TGTGCCAGCAGCGTAGCTCGGGCTAGCGGGGGGAGAGAGACCCAGTACTTC.

This clonotype has just a few counts. The chain combines TRBV5-4 with TRBJ2-7; D not resolved. V dropped 2 bases and J dropped 11 bases, with 11 bases sitting between them. Germline V gene data show CDR1 as SGHNT and CDR2 as YYREEE (reference sequence). The length of the CDR3 is 11 residues. This chain's CDR3 is CASSFGRFEYF. The CDR3 DNA reads TGTGCCAGCAGCTTCGGCAGATTCGAGTACTTC.

This clonotype was found many times. This chain joins TRBV5-1 and TRBJ2-3, with no clear D. V lost 0 bases and J 1 base, leaving 12 bases between the germline ends. The CDR3 spans 16 residues. Germline V gives CDR1 SGHRS, CDR2 YFSETQ. This CDR3 is CASSLARARGTDTQYF. Written as DNA, the CDR3 is TGCGCCAGCAGCTTGGCCCGGGCTCGCGGCACAGATACGCAGTATTTT.

This clonotype came up a few times. The genes are TRBV4-1 and TRBJ1-1, with 7 positions matching TRBD1. The germline CDR1 and CDR2 sequences are MGHRA and YSYEKL. Trimming at V came to 3 bases and at J to 1 base, leaving 2 bases not matched to a gene. The CDR3 covers 14 residues. Here the CDR3 reads CASSQYRGNTEAFF. The CDR3 DNA follows: TGCGCCAGCAGCCAGTACAGGGGGAACACTGAAGCTTTCTTT.

The chain carries TRBV7-9 and TRBJ2-5; D gene uncertain. Germline V gene data show CDR1 as SEHNR and CDR2 as FQNEAQ (reference sequence). The germline V and J ends were trimmed by 4 bases and 5 bases, with 8 bases remaining between them. This CDR3 contains 12 residues. As DNA, the CDR3 is TGTGCCAGCAGCTCCCTCTTGGAGACCCAGTACTTC. Protein sequence: CASSSLLETQYF.

This clonotype was seen a handful of times. This chain connects TRBV6-5 to TRBJ1-5; D ambiguous. This CDR3 region has 13 residues. Germline-derived CDR1 and CDR2 are MNHEY and SVGAGI. V lost 0 bases, J lost 6 bases, and 6 bases lay in between. The CDR3 sequence is CASSYSRFQPQHF. CDR3 nucleotide sequence: TGTGCCAGCAGTTACTCGAGATTTCAGCCCCAGCATTTT.

Regarding this clonotype: Possible read error: a much larger clone is one base away. The chain links TRBV7-6 to TRBJ2-5; TRBD1 aligns across 7 bases. Per the germline V gene, CDR1 is SGHVS and CDR2 is FNYEAQ. The V and J ends lost 4 bases and 7 bases, in that order; junction bases with no gene match: 18. The CDR3 runs to 17 residues. This CDR3 reads CASSSQPSTGYKGTQYF. The CDR3 DNA is TGTGCCAGCAGCTCCCAACCCTCGACAGGGTATAAGGGGACCCAGTACTTC.

This clonotype has a handful of counts. J is TRBJ2-7 and V is TRBV6-5, with D tentatively TRBD2 (5 bases). Germline CDR1 reads MNHEY; CDR2 reads SVGAGI. This CDR3 contains 12 residues. Trimming took off 7 bases at V and 8 bases at J, with 15 bases between the two ends. The CDR3 loop reads CASIDGLGKQYF. In DNA, the CDR3 is TGTGCCAGCATTGACGGGCTCGGGAAGCAGTACTTC.

The chain has TRBV7-8 and TRBJ2-5, with D perhaps assigned TRBD1 or TRBD2 (5 bases each). The V end was cut by 4 bases, the J end by 3 bases, with 12 bases between. The CDR3 spans 14 residues. The germline V gene encodes CDR1 SGHVS and CDR2 FQNEAQ. Here the CDR3 reads CASSSTALEETQYF. As DNA, the CDR3 is TGTGCCAGCAGCTCGACAGCACTAGAAGAGACCCAGTACTTC.

The chain has TRBV27 and TRBJ2-7, with D perhaps given as TRBD1 or TRBD2 (5 bases each). CDR1 and CDR2 from the germline V gene are MNHEY and SMNVEV (reference sequence). V gave up 1 base and J gave up 0 bases, with 10 bases separating them. CDR3 length: 15 residues. The CDR3 protein is CASSLFPGSSYEQYF. In DNA, the CDR3 is TGTGCCAGCAGTTTATTCCCAGGGAGCTCCTACGAGCAGTACTTC.

The chain couples TRBV5-1 to TRBJ2-3; 8 bases fit TRBD1. CDR3 length equals 16 residues. The junction had 6 bases not matched to a gene; V was cut back by 1 base and J by 2 bases. Looked up from germline, CDR1 is SGHRS and CDR2 is YFSETQ. The CDR3 here is CASSLFRGQDTDTQYF. The CDR3 DNA reads as TGCGCCAGCAGCTTGTTCAGGGGGCAGGACACAGATACGCAGTATTTT.